One sample yielded the 23 T cell receptor beta chains listed below, sequenced in a study of shared clonotypes between healthy human individuals. Produced via immunoSEQ multiplex PCR; TCRdb's table is partial and in-frame only. Of under 2,000,000 clones listed, roughly 95% were seen once; the top ten hold less than 1.5%. Naive CD8 cells comprised CD45RO-negative, CCR7-positively selected cells, excluding terminally differentiated effector memory CD45RA+ cells. The sequencing input was naive CD8+ T cells sorted from blood. The receptors shown here come from a man aged 18 to 29 in good health.

V usage is TRBV30 and J usage is TRBJ2-1; TRBD1 matches 7 bases. Unmatched junction bases numbered 3, after V lost 7 bases and J lost 0 bases. CDR3 size: 13 residues. Germline CDR1 and CDR2: GTSNPN and SVGIG (reference sequence). The CDR3 region is CASGQSSYNEQFF. The DNA for the CDR3 is TGTGCCTCGGGACAGAGCTCCTACAATGAGCAGTTCTTC.

CDR3 in amino acids: CASSPRGSNEKLFF. The CDR3 DNA reads as TGTGCCAGCAGCCCTCGCGGGAGTAATGAAAAACTGTTTTTT. This chain connects TRBV7-9 to TRBJ1-4; no clear D gene. The CDR3 has 14 amino acids. Germline V gene sequence: CDR1 SEHNR, CDR2 FQNEAQ (reference sequence). Deletions cut 5 bases from V and 4 bases from J, with 11 bases between.

The gene calls are TRBV4-3 and TRBJ2-1; unclear D gene. The CDR3 loop spans 13 amino acids. The germline gives CDR1 LGHNA, CDR2 YSLEER. Trimming stripped 0 bases from V and 10 bases from J, with 10 bases between. CDR3 DNA sequence: TGCGCCAGCAGCCAAGACATCGTAAGAGAGCAGTTCTTC. This codes for CASSQDIVREQFF.

The chain joins TRBV27 to TRBJ2-7; 10 nucleotides align to TRBD2. The CDR3 has 17 amino acids. From germline, CDR1 is MNHEY and CDR2 SMNVEV (reference sequence). Germline trimming cut 8 bases from V and 0 bases from J; bases unmatched to any gene: 13. DNA of the CDR3: TGTGCCAGCCGGGGGCTAGCGGGGGAGAAAAGCTCCTACGAGCAGTACTTC. This encodes CASRGLAGEKSSYEQYF.

This sequence joins TRBV9 and TRBJ1-2, with a weak D call TRBD1 (5 bases). Germline V gene sequence: CDR1 SGDLS, CDR2 YYNGEE. The CDR3 is 15 residues long. V gave up 4 bases and J gave up 5 bases, with 18 bases separating them. The CDR3 is CASSLTPTDPYGYTF. DNA for the CDR3: TGTGCCAGCAGCCTTACTCCGACAGATCCATATGGCTACACCTTC.

The J gene is TRBJ2-3, the V gene TRBV6-1, with D perhaps matching TRBD1 (5 bases). The ends were cut back, 8 bases at V and 2 bases at J, with 11 bases in the middle. CDR1 is MNHNS and CDR2 is SASEGT in the germline V gene. This CDR3 has 13 amino acids. This CDR3 is CASFQGITDTQYF. The CDR3 coding sequence is TGTGCCAGCTTCCAGGGTATCACAGATACGCAGTATTTT.

The V and J genes are TRBV27 and TRBJ1-5; D may be TRBD1 (5 bases). V was trimmed by 8 bases and J by 4 bases, leaving 21 bases between them. The CDR3 has 16 amino acids. Germline V gives CDR1 MNHEY, CDR2 SMNVEV (reference sequence). CDR3 amino acids: CASSFGPGSGNQPQHF. CDR3 coding DNA: TGTGCCAGCTCCTTTGGCCCAGGGAGTGGAAATCAGCCCCAGCATTTT.

This sequence joins TRBV30 and TRBJ2-5; D is perhaps TRBD2 (6 bases). V was clipped by 3 bases and J by 2 bases, with 16 bases between them. CDR1 and CDR2 from the germline V gene are GTSNPN and SVGIG (reference sequence). The CDR3 runs to 15 residues. The CDR3 region has the DNA TGTGCCTGGAGGGGGGTGGGACTTCTACAAGAGACCCAGTACTTC. It specifies CAWRGVGLLQETQYF.

CDR3 loop: CSMQAVYYNSPLHF. The CDR3 nucleotides are TGCAGCATGCAGGCAGTCTACTATAATTCACCCCTCCACTTT. The rearrangement uses TRBV29-1 and TRBJ1-6; D unclear. CDR1 and CDR2 from the germline V gene are SQVTM and ANQGSEA. The CDR3 has 14 residues. V was clipped by 8 bases and J by 3 bases, with 14 bases between them.

The rearrangement links TRBV9 to TRBJ1-2, with 7 bases fitting TRBD1. Germline CDR1 and CDR2: SGDLS and YYNGEE. The CDR3 consists of 15 residues. The V segment lost 0 bases and the J segment 7 bases; nucleotides outside the gene matches: 9. The CDR3 DNA is TGTGCCAGCAGCGTAGATGAGGGGGCCGGACGTGGCTACACCTTC. As protein: CASSVDEGAGRGYTF.

This rearrangement joins TRBV11-2 to TRBJ2-3; weak D call: TRBD2 (5 bases). The CDR3 is made up of 14 amino acids. Germline CDR1 reads SGHAT; CDR2 reads FQNNGV. V lost 2 bases, J lost 9 bases, and 15 bases lay in between. CDR3 sequence: CASSLLSGFGTQYF. CDR3 bases: TGTGCCAGCAGCTTACTAAGCGGTTTTGGAACGCAGTATTTT.

The table lists this clone with a count of one. This chain connects TRBV5-6 to TRBJ2-5; D is unclear. CDR1 is SGHDT and CDR2 is YYEEEE in the germline V gene. The CDR3 totals 14 residues. Trimming removed 2 bases from V and 3 bases from J, with 11 bases in between. This chain's CDR3 is CASSLGAVKETQYF. CDR3 DNA sequence: TGTGCCAGCAGCTTAGGTGCGGTAAAAGAGACCCAGTACTTC.

The chain joins TRBV2 to TRBJ2-7; 7 bases agree with TRBD1. Germline V gives CDR1 SNHLY, CDR2 FYNNEI. With V trimmed by 4 bases and J by 6 bases, 12 bases remained unmatched. The CDR3 sequence is 15 residues long. CDR3 region: CASSALQGLGSEQYF. The CDR3 region has the DNA TGTGCCAGCAGTGCGTTACAGGGGCTGGGTTCCGAGCAGTACTTC.

V and J are TRBV7-2 and TRBJ2-3; TRBD2 matches at 7 bases. The germline CDR1 and CDR2 sequences are SGHTA and FQGNSA. The CDR3 runs to 15 residues. The V segment lost 3 bases and the J segment 6 bases; nucleotides outside the gene matches: 9. The CDR3 reads CASSFGPNSGDTQYF. The DNA for the CDR3 is TGTGCCAGCAGCTTCGGCCCCAATAGCGGGGATACGCAGTATTTT.

The rearrangement links TRBV28 to TRBJ1-4; weak D call: TRBD1 (6 bases). Germline CDR1 reads MDHEN; CDR2 reads SYDVKM. The germline V and J ends were trimmed by 2 bases and 6 bases, with 10 bases remaining between them. The CDR3 loop spans 14 amino acids. CDR3 residues: CASSLIGGDEKLFF. DNA for the CDR3: TGTGCCAGCAGTTTAATAGGGGGAGATGAAAAACTGTTTTTT.

This sequence joins TRBV19 and TRBJ2-7, with 7 positions matching TRBD1. The germline gives CDR1 LNHDA, CDR2 SQIVND (reference sequence). The CDR3 runs 14 residues. The V and J ends lost 6 bases and 3 bases, in that order; junction bases with no gene match: 8. CDR3 loop: CASRTLDRDYEQYF. The CDR3 bases are TGTGCCAGTAGGACCTTAGACAGGGACTACGAGCAGTACTTC.

The chain combines TRBV7-2 with TRBJ2-7, with 13 positions matching TRBD2. Germline CDR1 SGHTA, CDR2 FQGNSA. V was pared by 5 bases and J by 7 bases, with 8 bases of the junction left unmatched. The CDR3 contains 15 residues. CDR3 DNA: TGTGCCAGCAGCCTCACTAGCGGGGGGGCCGAAGAGCAGTACTTC. Residues: CASSLTSGGAEEQYF.

This clone was counted once. The chain employs TRBV5-5 and TRBJ2-5; TRBD1 matches 12 bases. Germline trimming cut 0 bases from V and 4 bases from J; bases unmatched to any gene: 1. The germline gives CDR1 SGHKS, CDR2 YYEKEE (reference sequence). There are 15 residues in the CDR3. The CDR3 DNA follows: TGTGCCAGCAGCTTGGCGGGACAGGGGGCAGAGACCCAGTACTTC. Translating it yields CASSLAGQGAETQYF.

The chain joins TRBV7-2 to TRBJ2-7; 10 nucleotides align to TRBD1. Per germline, CDR1 SGHTA and CDR2 FQGNSA. The CDR3 is 17 residues long. The V and J ends lost 2 bases and 4 bases, in that order; junction bases with no gene match: 11. CDR3 in DNA: TGTGCCAGCAGCTTACCGAGACAGGGGGCACCCTCTTACGAGCAGTACTTC. Its translation is CASSLPRQGAPSYEQYF.

The genes are TRBV4-1 and TRBJ1-1, with D unresolved. Germline V gives CDR1 MGHRA, CDR2 YSYEKL. The ends were cut back, 3 bases at V and 5 bases at J, with 13 bases in the middle. The CDR3 has 14 amino acids. The CDR3 region has the DNA TGCGCCAGCAGCCAGGGGTGGGGAAGAACTGAAGCTTTCTTT. Protein: CASSQGWGRTEAFF.

The rearrangement links TRBV7-2 to TRBJ2-5, with 11 bases that match TRBD2. Germline assignment: CDR1 SGHTA and CDR2 FQGNSA. This CDR3 spans 19 amino acids. V was clipped by 5 bases and J by 5 bases; unmatched bases: 19. In nucleotides, the CDR3 is TGTGCCAGCAGCCCCAAGGGGCGACTAGCGGGGTTCGGTTTGGAGACCCAGTACTTC. Its protein product is CASSPKGRLAGFGLETQYF.

This clone was recorded once. The chain is built from TRBV28 and TRBJ2-3; no reliable D call. The V end lost 2 bases, the J end lost 0 bases, and 9 bases lay between the germline ends. The CDR3 covers 15 residues. The germline CDR1 and CDR2 sequences are MDHEN and SYDVKM. CDR3 residues: CASSLQATSTDTQYF. The CDR3 DNA reads TGTGCCAGCAGTTTACAAGCAACCAGCACAGATACGCAGTATTTT.

The table lists this clone with a count of one. This chain joins TRBV6-5 and TRBJ2-6, with D uncertain. Germline CDR1 and CDR2: MNHEY and SVGAGI. V was trimmed by 5 bases and J by 2 bases, leaving 10 bases between them. There are 15 residues in the CDR3. This chain's CDR3 is CASSPPVAGANVLTF. As DNA, the CDR3 is TGTGCCAGCAGTCCCCCCGTGGCTGGGGCCAACGTCCTGACTTTC.